This T cell receptor beta chain emerged from a study of OX40 agonist ivuxolimab in advanced cancers. Study overall: Partial responses were achieved by three patients, one with hepatocellular carcinoma and two with cutaneous melanoma.

Patients who had autoimmune disease history or got systemic immunosuppression were left out. Whole-study findings and limits: Average numbers of expanded clones were greater in CD8+ T cells than in CD4+.

Profiling relied on immunoSEQ multiplex PCR, and the TCRdb table lists in-frame clones only, not all of them. In the table there are approximately 130,000 clones, about 92% of which are singletons. V dropped 3 bases and J dropped 3 bases, with 11 bases sitting between them. This CDR3 contains 14 residues. Germline V gene sequence: CDR1 LNHNV, CDR2 YYDKDF (reference sequence). With respect to this clone: The antigen remains undetermined.

V usage is TRBV15 and J usage is TRBJ2-5; D might be TRBD2 (5 bases). The sample here was CD4+ or CD8+ T cells sorted from blood, taken in a trial of the OX40 agonist ivuxolimab. The sequence was collected from an adult with an advanced solid tumor such as melanoma, head and neck, liver or kidney cancer. In nucleotides, the CDR3 is TGTGCCACCAGCAGGTGGCAGGAGGAAGAGACCCAGTACTTC. Its translation is CATSRWQEEETQYF.